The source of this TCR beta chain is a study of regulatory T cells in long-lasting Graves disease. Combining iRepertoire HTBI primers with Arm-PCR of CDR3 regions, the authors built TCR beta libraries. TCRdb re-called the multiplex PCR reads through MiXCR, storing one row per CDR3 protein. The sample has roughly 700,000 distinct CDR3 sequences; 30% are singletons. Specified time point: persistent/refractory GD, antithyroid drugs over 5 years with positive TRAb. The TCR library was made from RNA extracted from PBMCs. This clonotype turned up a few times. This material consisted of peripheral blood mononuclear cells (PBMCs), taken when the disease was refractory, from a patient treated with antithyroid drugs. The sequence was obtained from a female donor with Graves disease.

The chain's CDR3 is CASSLLGQGKPQHF. DNA of the CDR3: TGTGCCAGCAGCTTACTAGGACAGGGAAAGCCCCAGCATTTT. The genes are TRBV7-8 and TRBJ1-5, with TRBD1 matching over 8 bases. Germline lookup yields CDR1 SGHVS and CDR2 FQNEAQ. The CDR3 sequence is 14 residues long. V trimming: 2 bases; J trimming: 8 bases; junction bases outside the gene matches: 5.